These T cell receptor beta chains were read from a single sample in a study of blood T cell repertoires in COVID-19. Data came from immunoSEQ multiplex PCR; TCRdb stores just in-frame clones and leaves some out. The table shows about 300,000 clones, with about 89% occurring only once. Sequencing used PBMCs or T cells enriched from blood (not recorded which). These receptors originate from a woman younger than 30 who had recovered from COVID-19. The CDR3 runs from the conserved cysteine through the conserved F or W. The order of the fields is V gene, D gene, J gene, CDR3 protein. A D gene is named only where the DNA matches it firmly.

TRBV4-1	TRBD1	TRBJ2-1	CASSQGGGGTGDEQFF
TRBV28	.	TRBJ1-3	CASSLQITSSSGNTIYF
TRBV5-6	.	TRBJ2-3	CASSLGARNTDTQYF
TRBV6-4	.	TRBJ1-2	CASSEWPGETGGYTF
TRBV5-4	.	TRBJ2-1	CASSLIGTSEQFF
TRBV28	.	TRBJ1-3	CASSSQGPFGNTIYF
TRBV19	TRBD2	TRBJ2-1	CASSMRGARQFF
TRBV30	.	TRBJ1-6	CAWMGGSLHF
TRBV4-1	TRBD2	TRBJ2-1	CASSQDGTSGQYNEQFF
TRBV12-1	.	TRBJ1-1	CASNDETRVGYTEAFF
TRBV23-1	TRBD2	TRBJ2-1	CASRGLAGRKKQNNEQFF
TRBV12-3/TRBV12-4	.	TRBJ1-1	CASTPTRGAFF
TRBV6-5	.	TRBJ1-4	CASSYSTGEKLFF
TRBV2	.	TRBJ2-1	CASRAEAGLSYNEQFF
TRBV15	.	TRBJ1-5	CATSSLRGTQPQHF
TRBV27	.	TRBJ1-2	CASSLSGQNHYGYTF
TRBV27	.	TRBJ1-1	CASSLNARYTEAFF
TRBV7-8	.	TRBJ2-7	CASSRNRRVQDYEQYF
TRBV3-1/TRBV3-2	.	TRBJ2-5	CASSPHPGAGETQYF
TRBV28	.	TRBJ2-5	CASSFPTDRQETQYF
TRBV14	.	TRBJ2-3	CASSQDLFEPTSTDTQYF
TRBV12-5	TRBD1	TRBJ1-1	CASGLAGGEAEAFF
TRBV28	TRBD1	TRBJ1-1	CASSLDLVITGDTEAFF
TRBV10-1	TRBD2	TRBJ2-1	CASTPGGGIHPFF
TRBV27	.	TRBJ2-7	CASCRGLTYEQYF
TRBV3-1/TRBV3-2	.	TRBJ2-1	CASSPPTRLDWAGTYNEQFF
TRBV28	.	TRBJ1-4	CACYRGGDEKLFF